Each of the 23 T cell receptor beta chains below was sequenced from the same sample in a study of OX40 agonist ivuxolimab in advanced cancers. Profiling relied on immunoSEQ multiplex PCR, and the TCRdb table lists in-frame clones only, not all of them. The sample gives roughly 60,000 clones, approximately 81% of which show up once; less than 3.5% is in the top ten. Sequenced here: CD4+ or CD8+ T cells sorted from blood, sampled in a trial of the OX40 agonist ivuxolimab. The source is an adult with an advanced solid tumor such as melanoma, head and neck, liver or kidney cancer.

The V gene is TRBV5-4, the J gene TRBJ1-6; perhaps TRBD1 as D (5 bases). This CDR3 is 13 amino acids long. V gave up 4 bases and J gave up 7 bases, with 9 bases separating them. CDR1 is SGHNT, CDR2 YYREEE, per germline (reference sequence). In nucleotides, the CDR3 is TGTGCCAGCAGCCCGGGACGGAATTCACCCCTCCACTTT. Translated: CASSPGRNSPLHF.

This rearrangement joins TRBV30 to TRBJ2-3; D might be TRBD2 (5 bases). Looked up from germline, CDR1 is GTSNPN and CDR2 is SVGIG (reference sequence). The CDR3 contains 14 residues. Deletions cut 0 bases from V and 4 bases from J, with 11 bases between. The CDR3 sequence is CAWSVITGADTQYF. Written as DNA, the CDR3 is TGTGCCTGGAGTGTAATCACCGGGGCAGATACGCAGTATTTT.

This chain joins TRBV7-9 and TRBJ1-4; the D is unclear. This CDR3 comprises 12 residues. Trimming pared 5 bases from V and 8 bases from J, leaving 9 bases between. Per the germline V gene, CDR1 is SEHNR and CDR2 is FQNEAQ (reference sequence). This CDR3 is CASSQQQEKLFF. CDR3 in DNA: TGTGCCAGCAGCCAACAACAAGAAAAACTGTTTTTT.

The chain couples TRBV6-5 to TRBJ2-3, with 8 bases matching TRBD2. The CDR3 is 15 amino acids. Germline CDR1 and CDR2: MNHEY and SVGAGI. The V gene end was trimmed by 0 bases and the J gene end by 3 bases; junction bases not matched to a gene: 2. CDR3 bases: TGTGCCAGCAGTTACTCTCCGGGAGGGACAGATACGCAGTATTTT. Translating it yields CASSYSPGGTDTQYF.

V and J are TRBV7-2 and TRBJ2-7, with TRBD1 matching 7 bases. CDR1 is SGHTA and CDR2 is FQGNSA in the germline V gene. The CDR3 sequence is 14 residues long. Germline trimming cut 2 bases from V and 6 bases from J; bases unmatched to any gene: 7. CDR3 nucleotides: TGTGCCAGCAGCTTACGAAGGGGGCGAGGCGAGCAGTACTTC. Translation: CASSLRRGRGEQYF.

The gene calls are TRBV5-1 and TRBJ2-3, with 9 bases lining up with TRBD1. Germline trimming cut 2 bases from V and 1 base from J; bases unmatched to any gene: 2. Germline-derived CDR1 and CDR2 are SGHRS and YFSETQ. The CDR3 runs 15 residues. CDR3 sequence: CASSFRDRGTDTQYF. CDR3 in DNA: TGCGCCAGCAGCTTCCGGGACAGGGGCACAGATACGCAGTATTTT. Drawing the rest from reference TRBV5-1 and TRBJ2-3, the complete variable domain is KAGVTQTPRYLIKTRGQQVTLSCSPISGHRSVSWYQQTPGQGLQFLFEYFSETQRNKGNFPGRFSGRQFSNSRSEMNVSTLELGDSALYLCASSFRDRGTDTQYFGPGTRLTVL.

The J gene is TRBJ2-1, the V gene TRBV5-1, with 12 bases identical to TRBD2. The CDR3 totals 14 residues. The V gene end was trimmed by 4 bases and the J gene end by 10 bases; junction bases not matched to a gene: 6. Per germline, CDR1 SGHRS and CDR2 YFSETQ. CDR3 loop: CASSDGLAGNEQFF. CDR3 DNA: TGCGCCAGCAGCGATGGACTAGCGGGAAACGAGCAGTTCTTC. Full variable domain (remainder filled in from reference TRBV5-1 and TRBJ2-1): KAGVTQTPRYLIKTRGQQVTLSCSPISGHRSVSWYQQTPGQGLQFLFEYFSETQRNKGNFPGRFSGRQFSNSRSEMNVSTLELGDSALYLCASSDGLAGNEQFFGPGTRLTVL.

V and J are TRBV11-1 and TRBJ2-7; 8 nucleotides line up with TRBD1. V lost 5 bases to trimming and J lost 3 bases; unmatched junction nucleotides: 6. Germline V gives CDR1 SGHAT, CDR2 FQDESV (reference sequence). There are 14 residues in the CDR3. CDR3 region: CASSRGQGGYEQYF. The DNA for the CDR3 is TGTGCCAGCAGCCGAGGACAGGGAGGCTACGAGCAGTACTTC.

The chain recombines TRBV11-3 with TRBJ2-2; TRBD1 or TRBD2 may be the D gene (6 bases each). The CDR3 sequence is 17 residues long. CDR1 SGHNT and CDR2 YENEEA come from the germline V gene. Trimming took off 1 base at V and 3 bases at J, with 15 bases between the two ends. Written as DNA, the CDR3 is TGTGCCAGCAGCTTAGGTTTTGGGGGGCTTGACACCGGGGAGCTGTTTTTT. Translated: CASSLGFGGLDTGELFF.

V usage is TRBV9 and J usage is TRBJ2-7; 7 positions match TRBD2. Germline assignment: CDR1 SGDLS and CDR2 YYNGEE. V lost 4 bases, J lost 1 base, and 5 bases stayed unmatched. The CDR3 contains 14 residues. The CDR3: CASSPGGKSYEQYF. The CDR3 DNA follows: TGTGCCAGCAGCCCCGGGGGGAAGTCCTACGAGCAGTACTTC.

The rearrangement links TRBV28 to TRBJ2-1; 10 nucleotides align to TRBD2. The CDR3 is 15 amino acids. Germline-derived CDR1 and CDR2 are MDHEN and SYDVKM. V shed 6 bases and J 8 bases; nucleotides not matched to a gene: 10. The CDR3 DNA follows: TGTGCCAGCAGGACAAGCGGGAGGGCCAGGGATGAGCAGTTCTTC. This translates into CASRTSGRARDEQFF.

The chain joins TRBV7-9 to TRBJ1-1; 11 nucleotides match TRBD1. V lost 5 bases to trimming and J lost 5 bases; unmatched junction nucleotides: 7. Germline V gene lookup returns CDR1 SEHNR and CDR2 FQNEAQ (reference sequence). The CDR3 totals 15 residues. This chain's CDR3 is CASSPGQGARTEAFF. The CDR3 coding sequence is TGTGCCAGCAGCCCCGGACAGGGGGCGCGGACTGAAGCTTTCTTT. The full variable domain, its missing parts supplied by reference TRBV7-9 and TRBJ1-1, is DTGVSQNPRHKITKRGQNVTFRCDPISEHNRLYWYRQTLGQGPEFLTYFQNEAQLEKSRLLSDRFSAERPKGSFSTLEIQRTEQGDSAMYLCASSPGQGARTEAFFGQGTRLTVV.

V and J are TRBV10-1 and TRBJ2-3, with 10 bases matching TRBD2. This CDR3 has 19 residues. The V and J ends lost 4 bases and 2 bases, in that order; junction bases with no gene match: 15. Germline CDR1 reads WNHNN; CDR2 reads SYGVQD (reference sequence). CDR3 bases: TGCGCCAGCAGTGCGGGGAGGGCTAGCGGGAGTTCGTCCACAGATACGCAGTATTTT. Amino acids: CASSAGRASGSSSTDTQYF.

V usage is TRBV11-2 and J usage is TRBJ2-5; 7 bases match TRBD1. The junction had 5 bases not matched to a gene; V was cut back by 5 bases and J by 5 bases. Germline assignment: CDR1 SGHAT and CDR2 FQNNGV. This CDR3 has 13 amino acids. CDR3 sequence: CASSAQQGETQYF. DNA for the CDR3: TGTGCCAGCAGCGCACAACAGGGGGAGACCCAGTACTTC.

The rearrangement uses TRBV6-5 and TRBJ2-5; 7 nucleotides match TRBD1. J gave up 1 base and V 6 bases, and 8 bases lay outside the gene matches. The CDR3 is 15 residues long. Germline V gives CDR1 MNHEY, CDR2 SVGAGI. DNA for the CDR3: TGTGCCAGCAGCCGACCGGGACAGACCCAAGAGACCCAGTACTTC. Translation: CASSRPGQTQETQYF.

This clone was seen a handful of times. J is TRBJ2-3 and V is TRBV2; D is uncertain. This CDR3 comprises 14 residues. Germline assignment: CDR1 SNHLY and CDR2 FYNNEI. The V end lost 6 bases, the J end lost 1 base, and 11 bases lay between the germline ends. The CDR3 is CASRPPWGTDTQYF. CDR3 sequence (DNA): TGTGCCAGCAGGCCGCCCTGGGGCACAGATACGCAGTATTTT.

This sequence joins TRBV2 and TRBJ2-7, with TRBD2 matching over 14 bases. Germline values: CDR1 SNHLY, CDR2 FYNNEI. CDR3 length: 14 residues. Unmatched junction bases numbered 2, after V lost 6 bases and J lost 4 bases. Here the CDR3 reads CASRWTSGGYEQYF. CDR3 sequence (DNA): TGTGCCAGCAGGTGGACTAGCGGGGGGTACGAGCAGTACTTC.

This chain uses TRBV14 with TRBJ2-1; 7 bases line up with TRBD2. Germline V gene data show CDR1 as SGHDN and CDR2 as FVKESK. The CDR3 is 16 residues long. V dropped 5 bases and J dropped 2; count of bases not matched to a gene: 9. The CDR3 reads CASSGSRLAAYNEQFF. Here the CDR3 DNA reads TGTGCCAGCAGCGGGAGTAGGCTAGCGGCCTACAATGAGCAGTTCTTC.

The chain combines TRBV5-1 with TRBJ2-1, with TRBD1 identical over 7 bases. Germline V gene data show CDR1 as SGHRS and CDR2 as YFSETQ. The CDR3 spans 13 residues. V gave up 3 bases and J gave up 10 bases; unmatched junction bases: 7. CDR3 in amino acids: CASSSTGEREQFF. The CDR3 DNA follows: TGCGCCAGCAGCTCTACAGGGGAGCGCGAGCAGTTCTTC.

V usage is TRBV16 and J usage is TRBJ2-5; 11 nucleotides align to TRBD1. The V and J ends lost 4 bases and 1 base, in that order; junction bases with no gene match: 8. The CDR3 runs to 17 residues. Per germline, CDR1 KGHSY and CDR2 FQNENV. The CDR3 here is CASSPPGTGGLQETQYF. In DNA form, the CDR3 reads TGTGCCAGCAGCCCACCCGGGACAGGGGGGCTCCAAGAGACCCAGTACTTC.

The chain couples TRBV6-6 to TRBJ2-5; D might be TRBD1 (5 bases). From germline, CDR1 is MNHNY and CDR2 SVGAGI (reference sequence). The CDR3 runs to 13 residues. V was cut by 10 bases and J by 3 bases, with 15 bases left in between. Written as DNA, the CDR3 is TGTGCCACCCTGGGCAGGGTGGAAGAGACCCAGTACTTC. Translation: CATLGRVEETQYF.

Here the CDR3 DNA reads TGTGCCAGCAGCGCCCGGACAGGCTTCTACAATGAGCAGTTCTTC. Encoded protein: CASSARTGFYNEQFF. This chain links TRBV9 with TRBJ2-1; 7 bases fit TRBD1. The germline gives CDR1 SGDLS, CDR2 YYNGEE. The CDR3 extends over 15 amino acids. The V and J ends lost 3 bases and 3 bases, in that order; junction bases with no gene match: 6.

This clone was detected once. V gene TRBV6-5 combines with J gene TRBJ2-6; D possibly corresponds to TRBD1 (6 bases). The CDR3 extends over 15 amino acids. The V and J ends lost 6 bases and 3 bases respectively, with 12 bases between them. CDR1 and CDR2 from the germline V gene are MNHEY and SVGAGI. CDR3 nucleotide sequence: TGTGCCAGCAGGCCAGGGGATGGTGGGGCCAACGTCCTGACTTTC. It encodes CASRPGDGGANVLTF.